This entry features one T cell receptor (beta chain) sequence. This clonotype showed up just a few times. Its antigen remains undetermined. The record has no base qualities; no much larger clone is one base away. The sample's time point label, in plain terms: sample taken at primary tumor resection. Samples were obtained from about 69 patients with early-stage, untreated non-small cell lung cancer from the lung TRACERx cohort. TCR sequencing used whole RNA extracted from tumor and nontumor lung tissue, or from cryopreserved PBMC samples, without cell sorting. A patient was chosen for TCR sequencing only when enough RNA was available from at least two tumor regions. As encoded in the germline V gene, CDR1 is WSHSY while CDR2 is SAAADI. V is cut back by 7 bases and J by 0 bases, with 5 bases in the junction unmatched. The CDR3 runs 15 residues from the cysteine to the phenylalanine. Kept here is only the CDR3 DNA, which spans 45 bases and is read in frame from base 1.

The sample comes from a study of spatial heterogeneity in lung cancer (dated by TCRdb to about 2019). For context, the study as a whole: More beta-chain than alpha-chain transcripts were consistently detected, likely reflecting higher beta-chain transcript abundance. In the raw uncorrected reads, each unique combination of TCR and UMI appeared on average more than ten times. In non-small cell lung cancer, the study quantitatively compared TCR alpha and beta repertoires across several tumor regions, matched nontumor lung, and blood. Nonsynonymous mutation counts, determined by whole-exome sequencing of tumor tissue, were related to features of the TCR repertoire. At surgery, both alpha and beta chains were TCR-sequenced in 220 tumor regions, fewer than 85 matched nontumor lung samples and some 56 PBMC samples.

The library was built by means of 5' RACE. For sequencing, a NextSeq 500 was employed. The TCR library protocol attached a unique molecular identifier to each TCR cDNA molecule to allow correction of PCR and sequencing errors. Processing in the source paper ran as follows. Decombinator tools were used for TCR identification, UMI-based error correction and CDR3 extraction. Expanded TCRs were defined as those above a frequency of 2 per 1,000, corresponding to the top 1% of the tumor frequency distribution. Renyi diversity was computed with the R vegan package after each repertoire had been subsampled 100 times to 5,000 TCRs. To build CDR3 similarity networks, amino acid triplet string-kernel similarity was used, and CDR3s were connected when their pairwise similarity was above 0.82. TCRdb reanalyzed the raw reads on its own, using fastp at Q25 for trimming and MiXCR for clone calling, and kept in-frame beta chains. Records with the same CDR3 protein are collapsed into one entry carrying the most frequent genes and DNA. None of the V and J calls come from the authors' own analysis; TCRdb made them. Across this sample there are tens of thousands of distinct CDR3 sequences, with 5.2% seen only once. The ten largest clonotypes hold about 25% of the sample.

What the work shows at the level of the full study, not this receptor alone: Confirming at a functional level the hypothesis that regional TCRs recognize regional mutations was considered to require additional single-cell paired TCR alpha and beta sequencing. Ubiquitous expanded tumor TCRs showed up in blood more often at tumor resection than at routine follow-up.

This receptor was taken from a female donor with early-stage non-small cell lung cancer. The receptor chain draws on TRBV10-2 and TRBJ2-2; 7 central nucleotides agree with TRBD1. The sequencing here drew on PBMCs, taken at surgery. The nucleotide sequence reads as follows: TGCGCCAGCACTGCTCAGGGGGCGAACACCGGGGAGCTGTTTTTT. Translated, this is CASTAQGANTGELFF.